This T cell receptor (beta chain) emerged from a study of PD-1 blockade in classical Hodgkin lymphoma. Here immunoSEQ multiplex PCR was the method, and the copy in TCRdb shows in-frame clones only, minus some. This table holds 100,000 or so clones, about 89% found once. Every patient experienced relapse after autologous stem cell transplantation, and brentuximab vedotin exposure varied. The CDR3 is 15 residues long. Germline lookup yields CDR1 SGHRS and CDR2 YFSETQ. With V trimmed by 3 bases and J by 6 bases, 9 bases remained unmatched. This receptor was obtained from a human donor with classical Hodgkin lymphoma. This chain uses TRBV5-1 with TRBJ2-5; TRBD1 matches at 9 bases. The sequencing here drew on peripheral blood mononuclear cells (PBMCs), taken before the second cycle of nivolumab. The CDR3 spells CASSSDGGQGKTQYF. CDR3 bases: TGCGCCAGCAGCTCGGACGGGGGACAGGGCAAGACCCAGTACTTC.